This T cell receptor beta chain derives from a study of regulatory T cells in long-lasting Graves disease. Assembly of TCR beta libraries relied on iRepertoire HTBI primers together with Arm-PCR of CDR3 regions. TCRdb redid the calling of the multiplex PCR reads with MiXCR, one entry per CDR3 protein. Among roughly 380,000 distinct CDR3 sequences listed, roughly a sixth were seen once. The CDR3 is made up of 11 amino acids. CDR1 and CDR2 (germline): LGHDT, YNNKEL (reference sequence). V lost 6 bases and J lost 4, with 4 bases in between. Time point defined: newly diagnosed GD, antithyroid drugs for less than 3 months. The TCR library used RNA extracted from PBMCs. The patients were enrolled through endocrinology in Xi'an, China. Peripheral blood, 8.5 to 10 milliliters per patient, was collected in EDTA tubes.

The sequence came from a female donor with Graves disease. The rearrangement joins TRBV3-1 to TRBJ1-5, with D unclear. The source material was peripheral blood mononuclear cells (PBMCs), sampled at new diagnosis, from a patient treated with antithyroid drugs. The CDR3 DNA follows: TGTGCCAGCAGGAAAAATCAGCCCCAGCATTTT. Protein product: CASRKNQPQHF.